This T cell receptor beta chain was sequenced in a study of shared clonotypes between healthy human individuals (dated by TCRdb to 2018 to 2020). Some background on the complete study: The cohort included three men and a couple of women between 18 and 49 years of age. For each donor, three plates each were used for CD4 naive and CD4 memory, two plates were used for CD8 naive, and one plate was used for CD8 memory. The study deeply sequenced blood TCR repertoires of about five healthy adults to estimate repertoire size and the extent of clonotype sharing between individuals. Leukapheresis yielded between about 0.94 and 8.9 billion PBMCs per donor. To increase sequencing depth and limit assay-specific biases, TCR repertoire library preparation and sequencing were carried out by different laboratories using diverse techniques. The investigation overall reported the following: Incomplete sequencing was indicated by rarefaction of sorted-subset datasets, despite the large sequencing depth. Across a handful of donors, roughly 5.4% of naive CD4, approximately 3.5% of naive CD8, roughly 2.3% of memory CD4, and about 0.4% of memory CD8 clonotypes were shared. Naive subsets generally had larger estimated clonotype richness than memory subsets did. Sampling was restricted to blood, and TCR repertoires in tissues likely differ from the TCR repertoires found in blood. Based on pairwise subsampling, the degree of clonotype sharing among donors was expected to be affected by sequencing depth. Because the study included only a small number of donors, the genetic and exposure-history diversity represented was limited. Compared with non-shared clonotypes, clonotypes shared by all four sorted-subset donors had higher generation probabilities.

As to this clone: Its binding antigen is unknown. Base qualities are not recorded, but no much larger clone differs from it by a single base.

Healthy HIV-negative adults with no recently reported acute infections or vaccinations were included as donors. Every donor was a Caucasian adult living in Nashville, Tennessee, USA. Magnetic negative selection was used to enrich CD4+ T cells, after which naive cells were positively selected on CD45RA and the negative fraction became the memory subset. After blood collection by leukapheresis, PBMCs were isolated using Ficoll-Histopaque density gradient centrifugation and then cryopreserved in the vapor phase of liquid nitrogen. Purity and quantity of every magnetically sorted T cell population were checked by analytical flow cytometry. Genomic DNA was isolated from each sorted fraction and quantified by UV absorbance on a Nanodrop 2000c. CDR1 SNHLY and CDR2 FYNNEI are derived from the germline V gene. From its cysteine to its phenylalanine, the CDR3 spans 12 amino acids. Only CDR3 DNA is held: 36 bases, read in frame from base 1. Cut back by 6 bases and 7 bases, the V and J ends lie 10 bases apart.

TCR CDR3 regions were amplified from genomic DNA by multiplex PCR using the deep immunoSEQ assay. Genomic DNA extracted from each cell subset was distributed evenly over all wells of several immunoSEQ 96-well plates, and each plate served as one replicate. For sorted subsets, each replicate PCR was loaded with approximately 200 ng genomic DNA, equivalent to 30,000 to 35,000 T cell genomes. The purified libraries were quantified using a Qubit 3.0 fluorometer, sized with a Bioanalyzer 2100, and then quantified again using the KAPA Library Quantification kit. Every immunoSEQ 96-well plate was sequenced on a separate single-read 150-cycle Illumina NextSeq 550 flow cell. In the original analysis: Because the immunoSEQ output held only junctional sequences and lacked quality scores, the filtering could not match the filtering applied to full-length reads. To assign V/J genes and CDR3, sequences were annotated against IMGT germline references using PyIR, a Python wrapper for IgBLAST v1.9. Reads were filtered out if the reads had weak V/J assignments (E-value above 1e-6), no CDR3, stop codons, out-of-frame junctions, or ambiguous translated residues. V3J clonotypes were defined as sequences sharing an identical inferred V gene, J gene, and CDR3 amino acid sequence. The percentage overlap between two repertoires was calculated by dividing the number of shared unique clonotypes by the size of the smaller repertoire. Repertoire richness was assessed with RTK rarefaction, the Chao1 estimator, and Recon v2.1 estimates of unobserved clonotypes. Generation probabilities were computed with OLGA for all TCRbeta clonotypes obtained by the gDNA method from a handful of donors. What TCRdb holds here is the immuneACCESS table cut down to in-frame rearrangements. Part of the clones is not present; checked against another copy, under half of the missing clones reflect an unresolved V gene, and the others are unexplained. V, J and clone size reflect that table, while D and trimming were determined from the DNA. The sample table lists some 790,000 clones, 55% to 75% of them with a count of one. The ten top clones hold approximately 1.7% of the sample.

The V gene is TRBV2 and the J gene is TRBJ2-1; the D gene is possibly TRBD2, with 5 bases matching. The clonotype comes from a woman in her twenties or thirties in good health. The specimen sequenced was memory CD4+ T cells sorted from blood. Taken with the paper, the label for cell subset or site translates to: CD45RA-negative fraction. This receptor carries the CDR3 CASRSSGNEQFF. The nucleotide sequence reads TGTGCCAGCAGATCATCGGGGAATGAGCAGTTCTTC.